These 13 T cell receptor beta chains came from one sample sequenced in a study of patients and donors after allogeneic stem cell transplantation. From the RT-PCR reads, TCRdb called clonotypes with MiXCR, one entry per CDR3 protein. The sample consists of about 31,000 distinct CDR3 sequences, about 6.5% of them appearing once. The specimen was blood, either unsorted or a sorted T cell fraction (not recorded which). Every receptor here comes from a human donor who was either an allogeneic HSCT recipient or a stem cell or donor lymphocyte infusion donor (not recorded which). It is not recorded whose cells these are; they may come from a transplant donor.

This clonotype occurred many times. The genes are TRBV7-9 and TRBJ1-5; D gene uncertain. V lost 3 bases and J 4 bases, leaving 7 bases between the germline ends. The CDR3 loop spans 13 amino acids. Germline loops: CDR1 SEHNR, CDR2 FQNEAQ (reference sequence). The CDR3 spells CASSLGRNQPQHF. CDR3 DNA: TGTGCCAGCAGCTTGGGGAGAAATCAGCCCCAGCATTTT.

This clonotype was observed at least ten times. The chain joins TRBV20-1 to TRBJ1-1; D ambiguous. Germline values: CDR1 DFQATT, CDR2 SNEGSKA (reference sequence). V lost 4 bases, J lost 1 base, and 7 bases lay in between. CDR3 size: 12 residues. CDR3 nucleotide sequence: TGCAGTGCTAAGCAGCCGAACACTGAAGCTTTCTTT. This gives the protein CSAKQPNTEAFF.

The sample holds many counts of this clonotype. This chain joins TRBV7-9 and TRBJ2-1, with D perhaps matching TRBD1 (6 bases). The germline gives CDR1 SEHNR, CDR2 FQNEAQ (reference sequence). Trimming cost V 4 bases and J 10 bases, with 11 bases left between them. The CDR3 contains 12 residues. The CDR3 protein is CASSYRDWEQFF. For the CDR3, the DNA is TGTGCCAGCAGCTACAGGGATTGGGAGCAGTTCTTC.

J is TRBJ2-1 and V is TRBV6-6; 9 bases match TRBD1. CDR1 MNHNY and CDR2 SVGAGI come from the germline V gene (reference sequence). V gave up 1 base and J gave up 7 bases; unmatched junction bases: 5. There are 15 residues in the CDR3. For the CDR3, the DNA is TGTGCCAGCAGTTACTTACAGGGGGCGCGGAATGAGCAGTTCTTC. Translating it yields CASSYLQGARNEQFF.

This clonotype was counted between two and nine times. The V call is TRBV24-1, the J call TRBJ2-1, with 7 bases fitting TRBD1. Germline V gives CDR1 KGHDR, CDR2 SFDVKD. Trimming removed 0 bases from V and 7 bases from J; junction bases left unmatched: 8. CDR3 length: 16 residues. The CDR3 is CATSDLYRGEGNEQFF. DNA for the CDR3: TGTGCCACCAGTGATTTGTACAGGGGAGAGGGGAATGAGCAGTTCTTC.

This clonotype appeared many times. The gene calls are TRBV25-1 and TRBJ2-7; the match to TRBD1 covers 9 bases. The V segment lost 4 bases and the J segment 3 bases; nucleotides outside the gene matches: 1. CDR1 is MGHDK, CDR2 SYGVNS, per germline. This CDR3 has 13 amino acids. The CDR3 region is CASSVTGGYEQYF. The DNA of the CDR3 is TGTGCCAGCAGTGTGACAGGGGGCTACGAGCAGTACTTC.

This clonotype showed up many times. V and J are TRBV27 and TRBJ2-7; D possibly matches TRBD1 or TRBD2 (6 bases each). CDR1 is MNHEY and CDR2 is SMNVEV in the germline V gene (reference sequence). V was cut by 8 bases and J by 6 bases, with 17 bases left in between. The length of the CDR3 is 13 residues. CDR3 amino acids: CASGHHKGGEQYF. CDR3 DNA: TGTGCCAGCGGTCATCACAAGGGGGGCGAGCAGTACTTC.

In its sample, this clonotype was seen many times. The chain is built from TRBV12-3 or TRBV12-4 and TRBJ2-2, with D uncertain. The CDR3 spans 16 residues. Trimming took 3 bases from V and 6 from J, leaving 17 bases between them. The CDR3 region is CASSLPNHLVAGELFF. The CDR3 bases are TGTGCCAGCAGTTTGCCAAACCACCTTGTCGCCGGGGAGCTGTTTTTT.

Comments on this clonotype: A read error may explain this, as a much larger clone is one base away. The DNA for the CDR3 is TGCGCCAGCAGCTTGGACCTTCCTACTAGTCCCCTCCACTTT. Protein product: CASSLDLPTSPLHF. The genes are TRBV5-1 and TRBJ1-6; unclear D gene. V gave up 0 bases and J gave up 13 bases, with 14 bases separating them. CDR1 SGHRS and CDR2 YFSETQ come from the germline V gene. CDR3 length: 14 amino acids.

This clonotype was observed many times. CDR3 protein: CASSRVGGASGNTIYF. The CDR3 DNA is TGTGCCAGCAGCCGCGTAGGGGGCGCTTCTGGAAACACCATATATTTT. The rearrangement uses TRBV11-1 and TRBJ1-3; TRBD1 aligns across 7 bases. The CDR3 consists of 16 residues. The trim removed 5 bases at V and 1 base at J, leaving 8 bases unmatched. Per germline, CDR1 SGHAT and CDR2 FQDESV (reference sequence).

This clonotype was recorded many times. The chain recombines TRBV4-3 with TRBJ2-4, with D perhaps matching TRBD1 or TRBD2 (5 bases each). The V gene lost 0 bases and the J gene lost 8 bases, with 14 bases spanning the gap. The CDR3 spans 15 residues. Germline V lookup: CDR1 LGHNA, CDR2 YSLEER. CDR3 sequence reads: CASSQDEGTGDIQYF. CDR3 nucleotide sequence: TGCGCCAGCAGCCAAGATGAGGGGACGGGCGACATTCAGTACTTC.

Many counts were recorded for this clonotype. J is TRBJ2-7 and V is TRBV6-5; 9 nucleotides agree with TRBD1. Trimming at V came to 6 bases and at J to 0 bases, leaving 3 bases not matched to a gene. This CDR3 is built from 14 residues. The germline V gene has CDR1 MNHEY and CDR2 SVGAGI. The CDR3 reads CASSTDRGSYEQYF. The CDR3 bases are TGTGCCAGCAGCACGGACAGGGGCTCCTACGAGCAGTACTTC.

A few counts support this clonotype. The chain combines TRBV20-1 with TRBJ2-1; 8 bases agree with TRBD2. CDR3 length: 14 residues. After removal of 3 bases from V and 9 bases from J, the junction contained 10 bases not matched to a gene. Germline V gene lookup returns CDR1 DFQATT and CDR2 SNEGSKA (reference sequence). The CDR3 coding sequence is TGCAGTGCTAGGCTAGCGGGTTTACCCAGTGAGCAGTTCTTC. Translated: CSARLAGLPSEQFF.